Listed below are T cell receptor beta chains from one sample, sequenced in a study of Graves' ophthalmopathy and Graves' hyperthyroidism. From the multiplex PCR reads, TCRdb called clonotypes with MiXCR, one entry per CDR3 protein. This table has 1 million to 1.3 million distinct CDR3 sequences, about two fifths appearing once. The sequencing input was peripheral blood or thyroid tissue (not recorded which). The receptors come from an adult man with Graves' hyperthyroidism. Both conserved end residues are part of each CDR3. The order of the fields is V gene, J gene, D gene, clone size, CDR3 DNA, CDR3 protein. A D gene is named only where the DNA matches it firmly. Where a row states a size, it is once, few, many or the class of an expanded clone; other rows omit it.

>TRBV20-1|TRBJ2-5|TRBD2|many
TGCAGTGCTAGACCAAGACTAGCGGGGGTAGGGACCCAGTACTTC
CSARPRLAGVGTQYF
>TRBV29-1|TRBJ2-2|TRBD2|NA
TGCAGCGCGACTAGCGGGAGGAACACCGGGGAGCTGTTTTTT
CSATSGRNTGELFF
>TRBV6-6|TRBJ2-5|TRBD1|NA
TGTGCCAGCAGAGCCGGGACAGGGAGACAAGAGACCCAGTACTTC
CASRAGTGRQETQYF
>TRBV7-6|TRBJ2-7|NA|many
TGTGCCAGCAGCGCGGGACGTAGTAGCGGCGAGCAGTACTTC
CASSAGRSSGEQYF
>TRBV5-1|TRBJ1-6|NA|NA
TGCGCCAGCGGTTTTGGGGCTTCACCCCTCCACTTT
CASGFGASPLHF
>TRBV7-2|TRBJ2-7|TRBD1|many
TGTGCCAGCAGCTTGGGACAGGGGTATCGTGAGCAGTACTTC
CASSLGQGYREQYF
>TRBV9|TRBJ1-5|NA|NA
TGTGCCAGCAGCAAACGACAGGAAAGCAATCAGCCCCAGCATTTT
CASSKRQESNQPQHF
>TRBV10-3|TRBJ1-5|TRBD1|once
TGTGCCATCAGCGGACAGGGCAGAGGCCAGCCCCAGCATTTT
CAISGQGRGQPQHF
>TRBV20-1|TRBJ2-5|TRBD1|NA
TGCAGTGCTAGGAGACAGGGGGCTTCGGCGACCCAGTACTTC
CSARRQGASATQYF
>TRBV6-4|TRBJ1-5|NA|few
TGTGCCAGCAGTGACCGCTTCTTGCCCAGTCAGCCCCAGCATTTT
CASSDRFLPSQPQHF
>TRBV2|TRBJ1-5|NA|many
TGTGCCAGCCACGGGGCAGGGGTCGACCAGCCCCAGCATTTT
CASHGAGVDQPQHF
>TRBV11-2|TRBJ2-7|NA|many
TGTGCCAGCAGCTCAAGGTCCGAGCAGTACTTC
CASSSRSEQYF
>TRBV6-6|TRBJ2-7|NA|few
TGTGCCAGCAGTTACGGGACAAGGGGAGATTCGTACTTC
CASSYGTRGDSYF
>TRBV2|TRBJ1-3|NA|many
TGTGCCAGCAGTGAATCTACCGGAAACACCATATATTTT
CASSESTGNTIYF
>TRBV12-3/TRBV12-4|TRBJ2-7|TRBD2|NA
TGTGCCAGCAGTCCAGGACTAGCGGAGGCCTACGAGCAGTACTTC
CASSPGLAEAYEQYF
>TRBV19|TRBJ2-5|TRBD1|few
TGTGCCAGTAGTACCGCAGGGGGCCTCTTGCAAGAGACCCAGTACTTC
CASSTAGGLLQETQYF
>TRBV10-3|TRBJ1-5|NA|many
TGTGCCATCAGGCAGGGAGATAGCAATCAGCCCCAGCATTTT
CAIRQGDSNQPQHF
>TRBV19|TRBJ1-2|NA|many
TGTGCCAGTAGGGGGGTAGATCACAGGGCGATTAACTATGGCTACACCTTC
CASRGVDHRAINYGYTF
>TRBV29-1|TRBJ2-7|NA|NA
TGCAGCGTTGAAGATCGGGGAACGAACTCCTACGAGCAGTACTTC
CSVEDRGTNSYEQYF
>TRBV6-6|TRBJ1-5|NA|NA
TGTGCCAGCAGGGCGGACGTCCACCTCAATCAGCCCCAGCATTTT
CASRADVHLNQPQHF
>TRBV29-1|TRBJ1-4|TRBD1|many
TGCAGCGCCCGAGGAAAGGACAGGGCTAATGAAAAACTGTTTTTT
CSARGKDRANEKLFF
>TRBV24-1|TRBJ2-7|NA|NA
TGTGCCAGCATGACCAGCTACGAGCAGTACTTC
CASMTSYEQYF
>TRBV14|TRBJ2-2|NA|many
TGTGCCAGCAGCCAAGGTAGCGGGAACACCGGGGAGCTGTTTTTT
CASSQGSGNTGELFF
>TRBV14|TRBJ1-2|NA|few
TGTGCCAGCAGCCCCCTGACACGCCCGGGCTACTATGGCTACACCTTC
CASSPLTRPGYYGYTF
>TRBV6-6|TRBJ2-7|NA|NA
TGTGCCAGCCGGAGGACCGATTCCTCCTACGAGCAGTACTTC
CASRRTDSSYEQYF
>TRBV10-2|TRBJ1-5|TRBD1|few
TGCGCCAGCAGCTCCCGGACAGGGGTTAATCAGCCCCAGCATTTT
CASSSRTGVNQPQHF
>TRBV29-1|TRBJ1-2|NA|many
TGCAGCGCGAAACTGGACACCGATGGCTACACCTTC
CSAKLDTDGYTF
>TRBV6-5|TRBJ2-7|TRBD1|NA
TGTGCCAGCAGTTCAGGGACAGGGGCCAAGCAGTACTTC
CASSSGTGAKQYF
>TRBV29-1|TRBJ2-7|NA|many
TGCAGCGTTGAAGAGAACGGACAGAAGCAGTACTTC
CSVEENGQKQYF
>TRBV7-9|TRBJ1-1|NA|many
TGTGCCAGCAGGACCACCCTGCGTACTGAAGCTTTCTTT
CASRTTLRTEAFF
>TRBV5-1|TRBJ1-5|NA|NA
TGCGCCAGCAGTGCTCTGGGGGCCAGCAATCAGCCCCAGCATTTT
CASSALGASNQPQHF
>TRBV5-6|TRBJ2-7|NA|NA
TGTGCCAGCAGCTTGACGGGTTGGGACGAGCAGTACTTC
CASSLTGWDEQYF
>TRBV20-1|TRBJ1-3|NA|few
TGCAGTGCTAGAGATCAGGTGATGCAGGGAAACACCATATATTTT
CSARDQVMQGNTIYF
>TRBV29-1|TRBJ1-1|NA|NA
TGCAGCGTACAGGGGAACACTGAAGCTTTCTTT
CSVQGNTEAFF
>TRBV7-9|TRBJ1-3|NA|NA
TGTGCCAGCAGCCATTTCGAGGCAACGCATGGAAACACCATATATTTT
CASSHFEATHGNTIYF
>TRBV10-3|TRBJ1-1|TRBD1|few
TGTGCCATCAGTGATCCCGGGACAGTAGAGAACACTGAAGCTTTCTTT
CAISDPGTVENTEAFF
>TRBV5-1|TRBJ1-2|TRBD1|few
TGCGCCAGCAGCTGGGACAGCCATGGCTACACCTTC
CASSWDSHGYTF
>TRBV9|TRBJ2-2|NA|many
TGTGCCAGCAGCGTTTCGGGGGAGGCCGGGGAGCTGTTTTTT
CASSVSGEAGELFF
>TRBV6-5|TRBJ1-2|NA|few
TGTGCCAGCAGAGGAACAAACAATGGCTACACCTTC
CASRGTNNGYTF
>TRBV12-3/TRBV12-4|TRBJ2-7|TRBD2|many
TGTGCCAGCAGCACTAGCGGGCCCTACGAGCAGTACTTC
CASSTSGPYEQYF
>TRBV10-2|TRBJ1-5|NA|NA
TGCGCCAGCAGTCACGGGGAGGTCCAGCCACAGCATTTT
CASSHGEVQPQHF
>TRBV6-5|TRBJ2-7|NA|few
TGTGCCAGCACTAAGTTGGGAACCTACGAGCAGTACTTC
CASTKLGTYEQYF
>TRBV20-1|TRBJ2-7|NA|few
TGCAGTGCCCAGGGACATAGCTACGAGCAGTACTTC
CSAQGHSYEQYF
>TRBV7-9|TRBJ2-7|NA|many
TGTGCCAGCAGCCCCCCCGGGGATAGGACCTACGAGCAGTACTTC
CASSPPGDRTYEQYF
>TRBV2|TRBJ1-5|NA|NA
TGTGCCAGCAGTGTCGGGGTTGGACAGTCTCAGCCCCAGCATTTT
CASSVGVGQSQPQHF
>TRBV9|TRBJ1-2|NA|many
TGTGCCAGCCACGGCGCTGGATACAGGGCTAACTATGGCTACACCTTC
CASHGAGYRANYGYTF
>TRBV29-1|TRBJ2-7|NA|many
TGCAGCGTTGAACGTCCCAGGGTCAACTCCTACGAGCAGTACTTC
CSVERPRVNSYEQYF
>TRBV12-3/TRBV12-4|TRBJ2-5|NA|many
TGTGCCAGCACTCAGGGCGGAGAGACCCAGTACTTC
CASTQGGETQYF